The clone carrying this T cell receptor beta chain appeared many times. The entry originates in a study of blood T cells in healthy people across ages. CDR3 size: 14 residues. V was pared by 4 bases and J by 7 bases, with 16 bases between. Looked up from germline, CDR1 is SEHNR and CDR2 is FQNEAQ (reference sequence). The sample providers were healthy Caucasian people from Russia, aged roughly 6 to 90. Isolated PBMCs totaled at least 6 million in each sample. A J-beta primer mix and a sample-barcoded 5' primer were used in a second PCR of roughly 6 to 11 cycles. TCRdb re-called the 5' RACE reads with MiXCR, one entry per CDR3 protein. Of 700,000 to 800,000 distinct CDR3 sequences in the sample, about 40% were seen once.

V usage is TRBV7-9 and J usage is TRBJ1-2; D is unresolved. This TCR was recovered from a woman aged 60 to 75 in good health. The sequenced sample consisted of blood. The CDR3 coding sequence is TGTGCCAGCAGCTATGGGAGCGGGGAGGCTGGCTACACCTTC. Encoded protein: CASSYGSGEAGYTF.